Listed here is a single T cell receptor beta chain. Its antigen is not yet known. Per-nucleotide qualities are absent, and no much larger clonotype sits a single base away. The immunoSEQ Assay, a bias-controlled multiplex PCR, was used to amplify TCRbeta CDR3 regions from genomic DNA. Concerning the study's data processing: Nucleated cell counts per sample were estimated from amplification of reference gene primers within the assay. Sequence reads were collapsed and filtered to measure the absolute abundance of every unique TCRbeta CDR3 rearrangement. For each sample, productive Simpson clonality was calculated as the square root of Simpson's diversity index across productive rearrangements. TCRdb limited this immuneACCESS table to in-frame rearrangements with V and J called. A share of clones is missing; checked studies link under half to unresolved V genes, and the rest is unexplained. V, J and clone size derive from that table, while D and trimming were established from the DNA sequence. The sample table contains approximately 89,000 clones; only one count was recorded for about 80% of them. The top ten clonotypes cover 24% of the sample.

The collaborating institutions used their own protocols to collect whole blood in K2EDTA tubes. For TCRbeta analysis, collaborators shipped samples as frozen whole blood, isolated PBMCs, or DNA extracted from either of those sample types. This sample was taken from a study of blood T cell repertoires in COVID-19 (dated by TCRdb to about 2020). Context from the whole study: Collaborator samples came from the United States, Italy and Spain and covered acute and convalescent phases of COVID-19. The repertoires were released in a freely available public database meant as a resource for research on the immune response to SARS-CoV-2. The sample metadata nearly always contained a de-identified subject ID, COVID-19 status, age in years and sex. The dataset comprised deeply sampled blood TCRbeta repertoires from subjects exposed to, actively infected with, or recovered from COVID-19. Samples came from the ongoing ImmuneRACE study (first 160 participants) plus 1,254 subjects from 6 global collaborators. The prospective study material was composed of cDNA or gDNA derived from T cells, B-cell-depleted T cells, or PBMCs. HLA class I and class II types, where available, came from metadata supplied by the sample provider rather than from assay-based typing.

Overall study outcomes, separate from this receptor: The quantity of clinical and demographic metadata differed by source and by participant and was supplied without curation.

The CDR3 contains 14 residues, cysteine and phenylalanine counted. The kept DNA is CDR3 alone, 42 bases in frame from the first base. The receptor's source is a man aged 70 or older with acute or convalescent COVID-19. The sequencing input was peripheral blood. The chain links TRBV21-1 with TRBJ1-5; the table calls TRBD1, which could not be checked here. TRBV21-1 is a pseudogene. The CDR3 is CASSKDRGLQPQHF. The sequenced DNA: TGTGCCAGCAGCAAAGACAGGGGGCTTCAGCCCCAGCATTTT.